This TCR beta chain emerged from a study of blood T cell repertoires in COVID-19. Study background: PBMCs, B-cell-depleted T cells, or T cells were the source of the cDNA or gDNA that made up the material.

Individuals aged about 18 to 89 years were recruited from roughly 23 US areas. Participants' reported clinical history set cohort assignment. Germline assignment: CDR1 LNHDA and CDR2 SQIVND (reference sequence). With V trimmed by 5 bases and J by 4 bases, 6 bases remained unmatched. The CDR3 runs 14 residues. Original handling: Estimation of nucleated cell counts was performed using reference gene primer amplification. Here immunoSEQ multiplex PCR was the method, and the copy in TCRdb shows in-frame clones only, minus some. V and J calls plus clone size are reproduced from that table; the DNA served to infer D and trimming. The sample lists a few hundred thousand clones, around nine tenths seen once, with roughly 7.1% in the top ten.

The source material was PBMCs or T cells enriched from blood (not recorded which). The receptor was derived from a man younger than 45 in a cohort exposed to, infected with or recovered from COVID-19 (not recorded which). The chain has TRBV19 and TRBJ2-7; 9 positions match TRBD2. The CDR3 sequence is CASSPGLALYEQYF. In nucleotides, the CDR3 is TGTGCCAGTAGTCCGGGACTAGCTCTGTACGAGCAGTACTTC.